The next 16 T cell receptor beta chains were all read from a single sample in a study of T-cell reconstitution after alpha-beta-depleted transplantation in children. Unique molecular identifiers were incorporated during preparation of the TCRbeta library. TCRdb re-analysed the PCR reads in MiXCR, keeping a single row per CDR3 protein. The sample has 700,000 to 850,000 distinct CDR3 sequences, approximately 15% seen once. The sequences come from PBMCs, mostly from graft donor cells, collected 360 days after TCRalphabeta/CD19-depleted stem cell transplant. The origin of the receptors is a male patient between 10 and 17 years old who had a stem cell transplant for acute lymphoblastic leukemia, so the T cells may come from the graft donor.

The chain recombines TRBV6-1 with TRBJ2-7; a possible D gene is TRBD1 (6 bases). The ends were cut back, 5 bases at V and 4 bases at J, with 15 bases in the middle. The CDR3 spans 14 residues. From germline, CDR1 is MNHNS and CDR2 SASEGT. This chain's CDR3 is CASSKGGTPYEQYF. CDR3 nucleotide sequence: TGTGCCAGCAGTAAAGGGGGTACACCATACGAGCAGTACTTC.

This clonotype was found a few times. This chain uses TRBV15 with TRBJ2-7; possibly TRBD1 or TRBD2 for D (5 bases each). V was clipped by 0 bases and J by 1 base, with 16 bases between them. In germline, CDR1 is LNHNV, CDR2 YYDKDF (reference sequence). The CDR3 consists of 17 residues. CDR3 nucleotide sequence: TGTGCCACCAGCAGAGACTTGTCCGGGGCACCGTCCTACGAGCAGTACTTC. Protein product: CATSRDLSGAPSYEQYF. Filled out from reference TRBV15 and TRBJ2-7, the complete variable domain reads DAMVIQNPRYQVTQFGKPVTLSCSQTLNHNVMYWYQQKSSQAPKLLFHYYDKDFNNEADTPDNFQSRRPNTSFCFLDIRSPGLGDTAMYLCATSRDLSGAPSYEQYFGPGTRLTVT.

This clonotype was observed a few times. The chain joins TRBV27 to TRBJ2-7; D call uncertain. Between the trimmed V and J ends, which lost 6 bases and 3 bases, there was a span of 12 bases. This CDR3 comprises 13 residues. Germline CDR1 and CDR2: MNHEY and SMNVEV (reference sequence). The CDR3, as DNA: TGTGCCAGCAGCTTGACTCCTATCTACGAGCAGTACTTC. Its protein is CASSLTPIYEQYF.

This clonotype was counted many times. V gene TRBV27 combines with J gene TRBJ2-1; TRBD2 matches 14 bases. Germline-derived CDR1 and CDR2 are MNHEY and SMNVEV (reference sequence). The trim removed 4 bases at V and 9 bases at J, leaving 8 bases unmatched. The CDR3 sequence is 16 residues long. Here the CDR3 DNA reads TGTGCCAGCAGTTCCTGGGGGACTAGCGGGAGCGGTGAGCAGTTCTTC. Its translation is CASSSWGTSGSGEQFF.

This clonotype was observed a handful of times. The genes are TRBV6-5 and TRBJ2-1, with TRBD2 identical over 8 bases. Per germline, CDR1 MNHEY and CDR2 SVGAGI. CDR3 length: 16 amino acids. The trim removed 0 bases at V and 7 bases at J, leaving 8 bases unmatched. CDR3 in DNA: TGTGCCAGCAGTTACTCGCCCGGGACTAGGAAGAATGAGCAGTTCTTC. It specifies CASSYSPGTRKNEQFF.

V and J are TRBV24-1 and TRBJ2-1; D is tentatively TRBD1 or TRBD2 (5 bases each). V dropped 2 bases and J dropped 5 bases, with 15 bases sitting between them. From germline, CDR1 is KGHDR and CDR2 SFDVKD. There are 16 residues in the CDR3. CDR3 DNA sequence: TGTGCCACCAGTGATTGGGGACCCATTCCCCACAATGAGCAGTTCTTC. Protein: CATSDWGPIPHNEQFF.

This chain connects TRBV7-3 to TRBJ2-1; TRBD1 matches 7 bases. Germline V gives CDR1 SGHTA, CDR2 FQGTGA. This CDR3 has 16 residues. With 5 bases clipped from V and 5 bases from J, the junction kept 12 bases outside the gene matches. CDR3 loop: CASSRDRVPPHNEQFF. CDR3 DNA: TGTGCCAGCAGCCGCGACAGGGTACCCCCCCACAATGAGCAGTTCTTC.

The J gene is TRBJ1-1, the V gene TRBV12-3 or TRBV12-4, with 7 bases matching TRBD1. With V trimmed by 10 bases and J by 1 base, 6 bases remained unmatched. This CDR3 is built from 13 residues. The DNA of the CDR3 is TGTGCCACCACAAACAGGGGGAACACTGAAGCTTTCTTT. This sequence encodes CATTNRGNTEAFF.

The table lists this clonotype with a few counts. The chain couples TRBV20-1 to TRBJ1-4; no reliable D call. Trimming removed 5 bases at V and 6 bases at J, with 19 bases between. CDR3 length: 15 amino acids. Germline V lookup: CDR1 DFQATT, CDR2 SNEGSKA (reference sequence). The CDR3 here is CSAPLDTPFDEKLFF. The CDR3 coding sequence is TGCAGTGCTCCCCTTGACACCCCCTTTGATGAAAAACTGTTTTTT.

The V call is TRBV5-1, the J call TRBJ2-1; D unresolved. CDR3 length: 16 residues. The V end lost 2 bases, the J end lost 6 bases, and 18 bases lay between the germline ends. The germline CDR1 and CDR2 sequences are SGHRS and YFSETQ. The CDR3 DNA is TGCGCCAGCAGCTTAAAGTGGGCTCCGTTGGGCAATGAGCAGTTCTTC. It specifies CASSLKWAPLGNEQFF.

This clonotype was seen just once. This CDR3 reads CASRTVSGRAHEQYF. CDR3 coding DNA: TGTGCCAGCAGGACGGTTAGCGGGAGGGCCCACGAGCAGTACTTC. The V and J genes are TRBV4-2 and TRBJ2-7, with 11 bases aligning to TRBD2. Looked up from germline, CDR1 is LGHNA and CDR2 is YNFKEQ. The CDR3 is 15 amino acids. With 6 bases clipped from V and 5 bases from J, the junction kept 9 bases outside the gene matches.

This clonotype was seen a few times. The chain joins TRBV7-2 to TRBJ2-1, with 7 bases aligning to TRBD2. This CDR3 has 14 amino acids. In germline, CDR1 is SGHTA, CDR2 FQGNSA. V gave up 9 bases and J gave up 3 bases; unmatched junction bases: 8. The DNA for the CDR3 is TGTGCCAGTATTAGCGGGTCACGCTACAATGAGCAGTTCTTC. Amino acids: CASISGSRYNEQFF. The whole variable domain, filled in from reference TRBV7-2 and TRBJ2-1, reads GAGVSQSPSNKVTEKGKDVELRCDPISGHTALYWYRQSLGQGLEFLIYFQGNSAPDKSGLPSDRFSAERTGGSVSTLTIQRTQQEDSAVYLCASISGSRYNEQFFGPGTRLTVL.

The chain has TRBV4-1 and TRBJ2-6, with 12 bases matching TRBD2. Germline values: CDR1 MGHRA, CDR2 YSYEKL. The CDR3 runs to 17 residues. V shed 3 bases, J shed 1 base, and the junction held 1 base outside the gene matches. CDR3 region: CASSQTSGGSGANVLTF. CDR3 in DNA: TGCGCCAGCAGCCAGACTAGCGGGGGATCTGGGGCCAACGTCCTGACTTTC.

Ten or more counts support this clonotype. The J gene is TRBJ2-1, the V gene TRBV29-1; D gene unclear. Per the germline V gene, CDR1 is SQVTM and CDR2 is ANQGSEA. V was clipped by 6 bases and J by 4 bases, with 22 bases between them. This CDR3 has 16 amino acids. The CDR3: CSVTRRAERSYNEQFF. CDR3 sequence (DNA): TGCAGCGTCACCAGACGGGCCGAGAGAAGTTACAATGAGCAGTTCTTC.

This clonotype came up a few times. The chain has TRBV20-1 and TRBJ2-7; D may correspond to TRBD1 or TRBD2 (5 bases each). The germline V gene encodes CDR1 DFQATT and CDR2 SNEGSKA (reference sequence). The CDR3 is 12 residues long. Trimming pared 5 bases from V and 6 bases from J, leaving 14 bases between. As DNA, the CDR3 is TGCAGTGCTGGAGGCAGGGTGTCCGAGCAGTACTTC. It yields the protein CSAGGRVSEQYF.

The V and J genes are TRBV5-4 and TRBJ2-1, with D tentatively TRBD2 (5 bases). The CDR3 consists of 17 residues. V was trimmed by 4 bases and J by 9 bases, leaving 26 bases between them. Per the germline V gene, CDR1 is SGHNT and CDR2 is YYREEE (reference sequence). The CDR3 nucleotides read TGTGCCAGCAGCAGGGCCCTCAATGGGCTAGCATCGGTTGAGCAGTTCTTC. This sequence encodes CASSRALNGLASVEQFF. The full variable domain, with the rest looked up from reference TRBV5-4 and TRBJ2-1, is ETGVTQSPTHLIKTRGQQVTLRCSSQSGHNTVSWYQQALGQGPQFIFQYYREEENGRGNFPPRFSGLQFPNYSSELNVNALELDDSALYLCASSRALNGLASVEQFFGPGTRLTVL.